The clone carrying this TCR beta chain was counted once. PCR was performed using 60 Vbeta and 13 Jbeta primers. TCRdb keeps only in-frame clones here, not all; method: immunoSEQ multiplex PCR. The sample shows 110,000 to 150,000 clones, 65% to 80% of them seen only once. Germline CDR1 SGDLS, CDR2 YYNGEE. CDR3 size: 15 residues. The data originate from a study of cytomegalovirus exposure and HLA in healthy donors. Study-level information: T cells numbering about 179 million yielded 95 million to 140 million unique TCR beta sequences in an earlier analysis. In terms of ancestry, the Caucasian-associated cluster contained more than 65% of the roughly 400 genotyped donors.

What was sequenced was PBMCs. The gene calls are TRBV9 and TRBJ2-5, with D possibly matching TRBD1 (6 bases). The J call may be faulty, since TRBJ2-7 better matches the DNA end. This clonotype was sampled from a young man in good health and CMV-seronegative. CDR3 sequence (DNA): TGTGCCAGCAGCGTAGGGGACACGAGCTCCTACGAGCAGTACTTC. Amino acid sequence: CASSVGDTSSYEQYF.